The 2 T cell receptor beta chains presented below share a single source sample, sequenced in a study of cytomegalovirus exposure and HLA in healthy donors (dated by TCRdb to the late 2010s). The receptor library was made with the immunoSEQ multiplex PCR assay. The multiplex PCR relied on a mix of 60 forward primers for TCR Vbeta segments and 13 reverse primers for TCR Jbeta segments. TCRdb holds this immuneACCESS table with in-frame rearrangements only. Some clones are missing; in checked studies, unresolved V genes explain under half, and the rest has no known cause. Within this sample are more than 95,000 clones, with roughly three quarters of them counted one time only. About 1.1% of the sample comes from the top ten. Sequencing used PBMCs. The receptor set was obtained from a woman younger than 45 in good health and CMV-seronegative.

This chain joins TRBV6-1 and TRBJ1-5; 7 bases map to TRBD1. The germline V gene encodes CDR1 MNHNS and CDR2 SASEGT. CDR3 length equals 14 residues. The V gene end was trimmed by 6 bases and the J gene end by 11 bases; junction bases not matched to a gene: 13. The CDR3 here is CASRTPGQLLSQHF. The CDR3 DNA reads TGTGCCAGCAGAACCCCGGGACAGTTATTGTCCCAGCATTTT.

DNA of the CDR3: TGTGCCAGCTCACCACAGATCGACAGAATGAACACTGAAGCTTTCTTT. Translating it yields CASSPQIDRMNTEAFF. The chain has TRBV18 and TRBJ1-1, with D perhaps TRBD1 (5 bases). The V gene lost 1 base and the J gene lost 0 bases, with 12 bases spanning the gap. Germline assignment: CDR1 KGHSH and CDR2 LQKENI. The CDR3 length is 16 residues.